The clone carrying this TCR beta chain was detected many times. The data derive from a study of blood T cell repertoires in COVID-19. Across the study: Sources were T cells, B-cell-depleted T cells, or PBMCs; the material itself was cDNA or gDNA.

Original data processing: It was from reference gene primer amplification that nucleated cell counts were estimated. Libraries were prepared by immunoSEQ multiplex PCR; TCRdb keeps only in-frame clonotypes and omits some of them. The V and J calls and the clone size are those of that table, but D and trimming were determined from the DNA. The repertoire holds around 50,000 clones, approximately 85% seen once, with approximately 23% in the top ten. The germline V gene encodes CDR1 SGHAT and CDR2 FQNNGV. This CDR3 region has 15 residues. V shed 3 bases and J shed 0 bases, with 12 bases lying between them.

Material: peripheral blood. The sequence derives from an elderly woman with acute or convalescent COVID-19. J is TRBJ2-7 and V is TRBV11-2; possible D gene TRBD1, 6 bases. CDR3 nucleotides: TGTGCCAGCAGCTTTCAGACAGGTCCCTCCTACGAGCAGTACTTC. This sequence encodes CASSFQTGPSYEQYF.